A selection of T cell receptor beta chains follows, all from one sample in a study of T-cell memory formation after mild COVID-19. MiXCR, run by TCRdb on the 5' RACE reads, gives a single entry per CDR3 protein. The sample includes over 450,000 distinct CDR3 sequences, around 20% of them seen just once. The sequenced sample consisted of PBMCs or a T cell subset sorted from them (not recorded which). The receptors shown here come from an adult woman who had mild COVID-19 (a few samples of this study predate the infection). Cell type and time point are not known. Each CDR3 is given with its conserved first and last residue. A D gene is named only where the DNA matches it firmly. Not all rows give a size; the values are once, few, many and, for expanded clones, a class.

TRBV5-5,-,TRBJ2-3,TRBD2,TGTGCCAGCAGCTTGGATAGCGGGAGGGCAGATACGCAGTATTTT,CASSLDSGRADTQYF
TRBV4-2,few,TRBJ2-2,-,TGTGCCAGCAGCCCGGCCCATGGGGGGGGGCGGGGCGGGGAGCTGTTTTTT,CASSPAHGGGRGGELFF
TRBV5-5,-,TRBJ2-1,-,TGTGCCAGCAGCTTAACGGGAACCGGGGCTGGCTCCTACAATGAGCAGTTCTTC,CASSLTGTGAGSYNEQFF
TRBV30,few,TRBJ1-2,TRBD1,TGTGCCTGGTCCGGGACAGGGGGCGGCTACACCTTC,CAWSGTGGGYTF
TRBV20-1,few,TRBJ1-2,-,TGCAGTGCTAGAGAATACGCAGGGAACTATGGCTACACCTTC,CSAREYAGNYGYTF
TRBV7-2,-,TRBJ2-5,-,TGTGCCAGCAGCTCCCCACAGGGACAGACCCAGTACTTC,CASSSPQGQTQYF
TRBV6-5,-,TRBJ2-7,TRBD1,TGTGCCAGCAGTCCCGGGACAGGGGCGGGCGAGCAGTACTTC,CASSPGTGAGEQYF
TRBV29-1,-,TRBJ2-5,-,TGCAGCGTTGGGAACAGACAAGAGACCCAGTACTTC,CSVGNRQETQYF
TRBV6-6,few,TRBJ2-7,TRBD1,TGTGCCAGCAGTGCGACAGGGGGGCTCTACGAGCAGTACTTC,CASSATGGLYEQYF
TRBV20-1,many,TRBJ2-7,-,TGCAGTACTTCCGGTGGAGGGGACGAGCAGTACTTC,CSTSGGGDEQYF
TRBV7-8,-,TRBJ2-1,TRBD2,TGTGCCAGCAGCTTAGCGAAATCTAGCGGGGGGGCCAACAATGAGCAGTTCTTC,CASSLAKSSGGANNEQFF
TRBV30,-,TRBJ2-7,TRBD2,TGTGCCTGGACGGGGACTAGCGGACCCTACGAGCAGTACTTC,CAWTGTSGPYEQYF
TRBV6-5,-,TRBJ2-5,-,TGTGCCAGCAGTCTAGCGTGGGAGGAGACCCAGTACTTC,CASSLAWEETQYF
TRBV14,few,TRBJ2-2,-,TGTGCCAGCAGCCAAGACTGGAGGACCGGGGAGCTGTTTTTT,CASSQDWRTGELFF
TRBV5-6,few,TRBJ2-1,TRBD2,TGTGCCAGCAGCTTGGATGGCGGGGGAGCATACAATGAGCAGTTCTTC,CASSLDGGGAYNEQFF
TRBV12-3/TRBV12-4,few,TRBJ1-2,-,TGTGCCAGCAGTCGTGTCCGGGACGCTTTCTATGGCTACACCTTC,CASSRVRDAFYGYTF
TRBV7-8,few,TRBJ2-7,-,TGTGCCAGCAGCTTAGGGCAGGCTCGTCGCGAGCAGTACTTC,CASSLGQARREQYF